The clone carrying this TCR beta chain was counted only a few times. Its matching antigen is unknown. The data stem from a study of early T cells in non-severe SARS-CoV-2 infection. The germline V and J ends were trimmed by 6 bases and 6 bases, with 17 bases remaining between them. The CDR3 covers 14 residues. cDNA molecules, individually, were tagged with unique molecular identifiers. In TCRdb, the 5' RACE reads were re-called with MiXCR into one record per CDR3 protein. This sample carries 65,000 to 95,000 distinct CDR3 sequences, around 17% of them seen once, and the ten largest clones take around 2.6%. Notes on the study in general: Sequences matched to VDJdb favored anti-spike CD8 responses, while private and CD4 specificities were missed.

The clonotype comes from an adult who was a healthcare worker with PCR-confirmed SARS-CoV-2 infection or an uninfected control (not recorded which). The V call is TRBV12-3 or TRBV12-4, the J call TRBJ1-1; D gene uncertain. Sample: whole blood. The CDR3 is CASRPRGSGAEAFF. CDR3 DNA: TGTGCCAGCAGGCCTCGTGGGAGTGGCGCTGAAGCTTTCTTT.